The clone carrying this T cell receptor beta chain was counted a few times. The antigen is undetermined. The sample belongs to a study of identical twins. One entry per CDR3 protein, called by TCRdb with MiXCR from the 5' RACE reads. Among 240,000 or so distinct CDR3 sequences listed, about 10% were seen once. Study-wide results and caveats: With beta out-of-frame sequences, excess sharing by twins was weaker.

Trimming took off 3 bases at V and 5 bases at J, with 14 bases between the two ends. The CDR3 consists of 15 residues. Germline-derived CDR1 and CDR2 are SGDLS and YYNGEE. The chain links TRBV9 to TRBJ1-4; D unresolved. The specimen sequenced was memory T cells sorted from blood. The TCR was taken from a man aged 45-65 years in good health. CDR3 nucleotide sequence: TGTGCCAGCAGCGCAGATCAGGACCCCAATGAAAAACTGTTTTTT. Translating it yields CASSADQDPNEKLFF.